The text below deals with one TCR beta chain. This clone's antigen is unknown. No much larger clonotype is one base removed from it; base qualities were not supplied. The immunoSEQ Assay, a bias-controlled multiplex PCR, was used to amplify TCRbeta CDR3 regions from genomic DNA. The published analysis was carried out like this. The number of nucleated cells in each sample was estimated by amplification of reference gene primers within the assay. To quantify the absolute abundance of each unique TCRbeta CDR3 rearrangement, sequence reads were collapsed and filtered. For each sample, productive Simpson clonality was calculated by taking the square root of Simpson's diversity index across productive rearrangements. Entries here come from immuneACCESS through TCRdb and include only in-frame sequences with V and J called. Some clones fail to appear in such tables; in the studies checked, an unresolved V gene covers under half of the shortfall, and the cause of the remainder is unknown. V and J calls and clone size are copied from that table; D and trimming were computed from the DNA. Present in this sample are 95,000 to 120,000 clones, over 75% of which were seen just once. The top ten constitute 2.4% of the sample.

The collaborating institutions used their own protocols to collect whole blood in K2EDTA tubes. For TCRbeta analysis, collaborators shipped samples in one of three forms: frozen whole blood, isolated PBMCs, or DNA extracted from either of those sample types. The sample belongs to a study of blood T cell repertoires in COVID-19 (TCRdb year 2020). Study-wide context: Samples covering the acute and convalescent phases of COVID-19 were provided by collaborators in the United States, Italy and Spain. The prospective study material was composed of cDNA or gDNA derived from T cells, B-cell-depleted T cells, or PBMCs. Subjects who had been exposed to COVID-19, were actively infected with it, or had recovered from it provided the deeply sampled blood TCRbeta repertoires that made up the dataset. The repertoires were made available in a free public database intended to serve as a resource for research on the immune response to SARS-CoV-2. The samples were drawn from two sources: the first 160 participants of the ongoing ImmuneRACE study, and 1,254 subjects contributed by 6 global collaborators. Sample metadata almost always included a de-identified subject ID, COVID-19 status, age in years and sex. HLA class I and class II types, where available, came from metadata supplied by the sample provider rather than from assay-based typing. The research as a whole found: The amount of clinical and demographic metadata varied by source and participant and was provided uncurated.

The sequence came from a human donor in a cohort sampled during active COVID-19. The sample taken for sequencing was peripheral blood.

The bases read TGTGCCAGCAGCCCCCGTATAGCGGGAGAAGCCTACGAGCAGTACTTC. The resulting protein is CASSPRIAGEAYEQYF. Recombination connected TRBV7-9 to TRBJ2-7; TRBD2 aligns with 9 central bases. V is pruned by 5 bases and J by 2 bases, leaving 10 bases of the junction without a gene match. Per the germline V gene (reference sequence), SEHNR is the CDR1 and FQNEAQ is the CDR2. Taken from cysteine to phenylalanine, the CDR3 has 16 residues. The entry retains the CDR3 DNA only, 48 bases that are in frame from base 1.